Sequencing of this TCR beta chain was carried out in a study of blood T cell repertoires in COVID-19. Study information: Acute and convalescent COVID-19 specimens originated in the United States, Italy and Spain. PBMCs, B-cell-depleted T cells, or T cells were the source of the cDNA or gDNA that made up the material.

Germline loops: CDR1 MNHEY, CDR2 SMNVEV (reference sequence). Trimming took off 4 bases at V and 8 bases at J, with 8 bases between the two ends. The CDR3 is 12 amino acids. In the source study's methods: Reference gene primer amplification gave nucleated cell count estimates. Assay: immunoSEQ multiplex PCR; the TCRdb copy retains only in-frame clones and omits some. That table gives V, J and clone size, and the DNA gave D and trimming. In the table there are under 300,000 clones, roughly 89% of which are singletons. This chain joins TRBV27 and TRBJ2-2; D remains unclear. The sample taken for sequencing was peripheral blood. The TCR comes from a woman aged 35 to 49 who had recovered from COVID-19. The CDR3 coding sequence is TGTGCCAGCAGTTACTACCCAGGGGAGCTGTTTTTT. As protein: CASSYYPGELFF.